A single sample is the source of the 30 T cell receptor beta chains below, sequenced in a study of blood T cell repertoires in COVID-19. The assay was immunoSEQ multiplex PCR, and TCRdb's table has in-frame clones only and misses some. The sample holds under 250,000 clones, 92% seen once. What was sequenced was peripheral blood. These receptors all stem from a man aged 25 to 45 with acute or convalescent COVID-19.

The chain employs TRBV7-3 and TRBJ1-6; D possibly corresponds to TRBD1 (5 bases). This CDR3 spans 13 amino acids. Trimming took 4 bases from V and 9 from J, leaving 10 bases between them. Germline CDR1 SGHTA, CDR2 FQGTGA. CDR3 in DNA: TGTGCCAGCAGCTCAGGACAAGGTTCACCCCTCCACTTT. Protein product: CASSSGQGSPLHF.

The rearrangement uses TRBV19 and TRBJ2-2, with D possibly TRBD2 on 6 matching bases. The V gene lost 3 bases and the J gene lost 9 bases, with 11 bases spanning the gap. Per germline, CDR1 LNHDA and CDR2 SQIVND (reference sequence). CDR3 length equals 13 residues. The CDR3 spells CASSIAGPRELFF. CDR3 DNA sequence: TGTGCCAGTAGTATCGCGGGGCCCCGGGAGCTGTTTTTT.

V and J are TRBV30 and TRBJ1-2; D is undetermined. This CDR3 comprises 14 residues. The ends were cut back, 0 bases at V and 0 bases at J, with 8 bases in the middle. Looked up from germline, CDR1 is GTSNPN and CDR2 is SVGIG (reference sequence). CDR3: CAWSVLLTNYGYTF. As DNA, the CDR3 is TGTGCCTGGAGTGTATTACTGACTAACTATGGCTACACCTTC.

The CDR3 here is CASSLKAGGTDTQYF. The CDR3 bases are TGTGCCAGCAGCTTAAAAGCGGGGGGCACAGATACGCAGTATTTT. The chain combines TRBV7-2 with TRBJ2-3; 8 bases line up with TRBD2. The CDR3 runs 15 residues. With V trimmed by 2 bases and J by 1 base, 2 bases remained unmatched. CDR1 is SGHTA and CDR2 is FQGNSA in the germline V gene.

The V and J genes are TRBV7-8 and TRBJ1-5, with 7 bases matching TRBD1. V gave up 0 bases and J gave up 4 bases; unmatched junction bases: 0. Looked up from germline, CDR1 is SGHVS and CDR2 is FQNEAQ. The CDR3 runs to 14 residues. CDR3 loop: CASSLATGNQPQHF. For the CDR3, the DNA is TGTGCCAGCAGCTTAGCGACAGGGAATCAGCCCCAGCATTTT.

This clone was counted a few times. The V gene is TRBV28, the J gene TRBJ1-6, with a possible D match to TRBD1 (5 bases). The CDR3 has 15 amino acids. Germline CDR1 reads MDHEN; CDR2 reads SYDVKM. Trimming stripped 7 bases from V and 3 bases from J, with 13 bases between. In nucleotides, the CDR3 is TGTGCCAGCAAGCCGGGGGATCGCTATAATTCACCCCTCCACTTT. Its translation is CASKPGDRYNSPLHF.

The chain combines TRBV5-1 with TRBJ1-1, with D possibly TRBD1 on 5 matching bases. Trimming pared 2 bases from V and 1 base from J, leaving 15 bases between. The CDR3 has 16 amino acids. CDR1 is SGHRS and CDR2 is YFSETQ in the germline V gene. The chain's CDR3 is CASSLPYGQGNTEAFF. The DNA of the CDR3 is TGCGCCAGCAGCTTACCGTACGGGCAGGGGAACACTGAAGCTTTCTTT.

This sequence joins TRBV7-9 and TRBJ2-2; the D gene is possibly TRBD2 (6 bases). Trimming took 5 bases from V and 4 from J, leaving 17 bases between them. The CDR3 has 16 residues. From germline, CDR1 is SEHNR and CDR2 FQNEAQ (reference sequence). The DNA for the CDR3 is TGTGCCAGCAGCCCAGGCGGGGTTGTAGGCACCGGGGAGCTGTTTTTT. This gives the protein CASSPGGVVGTGELFF.

The chain recombines TRBV10-3 with TRBJ1-4; D call uncertain. CDR3 length: 14 residues. The V gene lost 3 bases and the J gene lost 3 bases, with 8 bases spanning the gap. Germline V CDR1 and CDR2: ENHRY, SYGVKD. Here the CDR3 DNA reads TGTGCCATCAGTGACCCGCTACCTAATGAAAAACTGTTTTTT. This codes for CAISDPLPNEKLFF.

Only one count was recorded for this clone. The V call is TRBV15, the J call TRBJ2-1; TRBD2 agrees at 8 bases. Trimming removed 0 bases from V and 7 bases from J; junction bases left unmatched: 2. The CDR3 is 14 amino acids. Germline V CDR1 and CDR2: LNHNV, YYDKDF (reference sequence). The CDR3 DNA sequence: TGTGCCACCAGCAGAGACCCTAGCGGGAATGAGCAGTTCTTC. Its protein product is CATSRDPSGNEQFF.

There are a few counts of this clone. This chain joins TRBV18 and TRBJ1-5; D unresolved. The length of the CDR3 is 14 residues. Trimming pared 8 bases from V and 0 bases from J, leaving 11 bases between. Looked up from germline, CDR1 is KGHSH and CDR2 is LQKENI. CDR3 nucleotide sequence: TGTGCCAGCCAAGAGGATTATAGCAATCAGCCCCAGCATTTT. As protein: CASQEDYSNQPQHF. Complete variable domain (other parts from reference TRBV18 and TRBJ1-5): NAGVMQNPRHLVRRRGQEARLRCSPMKGHSHVYWYRQLPEEGLKFMVYLQKENIIDESGMPKERFSAEFPKEGPSILRIQQVVRGDSAAYFCASQEDYSNQPQHFGDGTRLSIL.

This chain connects TRBV19 to TRBJ1-1; tentatively, D is TRBD1 (6 bases). CDR1 is LNHDA, CDR2 SQIVND, per germline (reference sequence). Trimming removed 5 bases from V and 5 bases from J, with 15 bases in between. The CDR3 has 14 residues. CDR3 region: CASSLRGRETEAFF. In DNA form, the CDR3 reads TGTGCCAGTAGTCTCAGGGGAAGAGAGACTGAAGCTTTCTTT.

This clone is a singleton in its sample. CDR3 sequence: CASSLFIGGTDTQYF. The CDR3 bases are TGTGCCAGCAGCCTATTCATCGGCGGGACAGATACGCAGTATTTT. This sequence joins TRBV13 and TRBJ2-3; weak D call: TRBD2 (5 bases). Germline V CDR1 and CDR2: PRHDT, FYEKMQ (reference sequence). V was trimmed by 5 bases and J by 3 bases, leaving 15 bases between them. CDR3 length: 15 residues.

This clone occurred a few times. J is TRBJ2-1 and V is TRBV6-1; 15 positions match TRBD2. Germline lookup yields CDR1 MNHNS and CDR2 SASEGT. V lost 3 bases, J lost 4 bases, and 7 bases stayed unmatched. This CDR3 comprises 18 residues. The CDR3 protein is CASSEGLAGGSIYNEQFF. The CDR3 bases are TGTGCCAGCAGTGAGGGACTAGCGGGAGGTTCTATATACAATGAGCAGTTCTTC.

The rearrangement joins TRBV5-4 to TRBJ2-5, with 11 positions matching TRBD2. V lost 7 bases and J lost 3; bases outside the gene matches: 2. Germline V lookup: CDR1 SGHNT, CDR2 YYREEE (reference sequence). The CDR3 spans 13 residues. The CDR3 reads CASGTSGEETQYF. The CDR3 DNA follows: TGTGCCAGCGGGACTAGCGGAGAAGAGACCCAGTACTTC. Looking up the rest from reference TRBV5-4 and TRBJ2-5 gives the full variable domain: ETGVTQSPTHLIKTRGQQVTLRCSSQSGHNTVSWYQQALGQGPQFIFQYYREEENGRGNFPPRFSGLQFPNYSSELNVNALELDDSALYLCASGTSGEETQYFGPGTRLLVL.

The chain has TRBV20-1 and TRBJ2-7; 7 bases are a match to TRBD1. The CDR3 consists of 12 residues. Looked up from germline, CDR1 is DFQATT and CDR2 is SNEGSKA (reference sequence). Trimming at V came to 3 bases and at J to 7 bases, leaving 6 bases not matched to a gene. For the CDR3, the DNA is TGCAGTGCTAGTCAGGGGGTGCCAGAGCAGTACTTC. This sequence encodes CSASQGVPEQYF.

The V call is TRBV6-5, the J call TRBJ2-1; TRBD2 matches at 13 bases. Germline lookup yields CDR1 MNHEY and CDR2 SVGAGI. The junction had 8 bases not matched to a gene; V was cut back by 7 bases and J by 8 bases. The CDR3 is 15 residues long. CDR3 nucleotides: TGTGCCAGCACCCGGACTAGCGGGAGTTTGGATGAGCAGTTCTTC. This encodes CASTRTSGSLDEQFF.

The genes are TRBV12-3 or TRBV12-4 and TRBJ2-7; 9 bases are shared with TRBD1. The CDR3 contains 13 residues. V was clipped by 1 base and J by 5 bases; unmatched bases: 0. The CDR3 sequence is CASSLGQGDEQYF. The CDR3 DNA reads TGTGCCAGCAGTTTAGGACAGGGGGACGAGCAGTACTTC.

The chain has TRBV5-6 and TRBJ2-3, with unresolved D. The CDR3 contains 14 residues. Trimming left V 0 bases short and J 2 bases short, with 7 bases between. CDR1 and CDR2 from the germline V gene are SGHDT and YYEEEE. The CDR3 DNA is TGTGCCAGCAGCTTGGGCGCGTTCACAGATACGCAGTATTTT. Translating it yields CASSLGAFTDTQYF.

The rearrangement joins TRBV28 to TRBJ2-3; D possibly corresponds to TRBD2 (5 bases). This CDR3 contains 12 residues. Germline V lookup: CDR1 MDHEN, CDR2 SYDVKM. Deletions cut 7 bases from V and 3 bases from J, with 8 bases between. The CDR3 here is CASTSGTDTQYF. The CDR3 DNA reads TGTGCCAGCACGTCGGGGACAGATACGCAGTATTTT. The full variable domain, completed using reference TRBV28 and TRBJ2-3, is DVKVTQSSRYLVKRTGEKVFLECVQDMDHENMFWYRQDPGLGLRLIYFSYDVKMKEKGDIPEGYSVSREKKERFSLILESASTNQTSMYLCASTSGTDTQYFGPGTRLTVL.

This clone was recorded only once. This chain uses TRBV24-1 with TRBJ2-2; 7 bases map to TRBD1. Germline values: CDR1 KGHDR, CDR2 SFDVKD. The CDR3 extends over 14 amino acids. The ends lost 10 bases at V and 6 bases at J; junction bases unmatched: 10. CDR3 in amino acids: CATKGTANSGELFF. The CDR3 nucleotides are TGTGCCACTAAAGGGACAGCAAACTCCGGGGAGCTGTTTTTT.

The gene calls are TRBV7-9 and TRBJ2-5; TRBD2 matches at 10 bases. The trim removed 4 bases at V and 2 bases at J, leaving 7 bases unmatched. Germline V gives CDR1 SEHNR, CDR2 FQNEAQ (reference sequence). CDR3 length: 16 residues. CDR3 amino acids: CASSSGTSATQETQYF. CDR3 nucleotide sequence: TGTGCCAGCAGCTCCGGGACTAGCGCTACACAAGAGACCCAGTACTTC.

This chain joins TRBV24-1 and TRBJ2-7, with D maybe TRBD1 (5 bases). The V end lost 4 bases, the J end lost 0 bases, and 6 bases lay between the germline ends. The CDR3 runs 13 residues. CDR1 is KGHDR, CDR2 SFDVKD, per germline. CDR3 sequence reads: CATSERGSYEQYF. The CDR3, as DNA: TGTGCCACCAGTGAAAGGGGCTCCTACGAGCAGTACTTC.

The chain joins TRBV5-6 to TRBJ2-5; D gene ambiguous. V dropped 1 base and J dropped 1 base, with 8 bases sitting between them. Per germline, CDR1 SGHDT and CDR2 YYEEEE. The CDR3 covers 14 residues. CDR3 nucleotide sequence: TGTGCCAGCAGCTTGCAACCTAGCCAAGAGACCCAGTACTTC. This codes for CASSLQPSQETQYF.

The chain joins TRBV11-2 to TRBJ1-3; 9 bases fit TRBD1. CDR3 size: 15 residues. V dropped 0 bases and J dropped 7; count of bases not matched to a gene: 4. Germline V gene data show CDR1 as SGHAT and CDR2 as FQNNGV. The CDR3 is CASSLEGTGPNTIYF. The CDR3 nucleotides read TGTGCCAGCAGCTTAGAAGGGACAGGGCCCAACACCATATATTTT. The full variable domain, its missing parts supplied by reference TRBV11-2 and TRBJ1-3, is EAGVAQSPRYKIIEKRQSVAFWCNPISGHATLYWYQQILGQGPKLLIQFQNNGVVDDSQLPKDRFSAERLKGVDSTLKIQPAKLEDSAVYLCASSLEGTGPNTIYFGEGSWLTVV.

The chain combines TRBV6-4 with TRBJ2-7, with D possibly being TRBD1 (5 bases). Germline assignment: CDR1 MRHNA and CDR2 SNTAGT. V gave up 6 bases and J gave up 5 bases, with 8 bases separating them. CDR3 length: 11 residues. The CDR3, as DNA: TGTGCCAGCAGGGCAGGGAACGAGCAGTACTTC. Translation: CASRAGNEQYF.

This chain uses TRBV5-5 with TRBJ2-3; 7 bases agree with TRBD2. Trimming at V came to 3 bases and at J to 0 bases, leaving 7 bases not matched to a gene. The germline V gene encodes CDR1 SGHKS and CDR2 YYEKEE (reference sequence). The CDR3 totals 16 residues. The CDR3 protein is CASSSHSSGSTDTQYF. CDR3 in DNA: TGTGCCAGCAGCTCCCATTCTAGCGGTAGCACAGATACGCAGTATTTT.

In its sample, this clone was seen a few times. The chain is built from TRBV30 and TRBJ2-7; TRBD1 agrees at 10 bases. Germline loops: CDR1 GTSNPN, CDR2 SVGIG (reference sequence). This CDR3 is 13 amino acids long. The CDR3 DNA reads TGTGCTTGTATCTCGGACAGGGGGTACGAGCAGTACTTC. The encoded protein is CACISDRGYEQYF.

The chain links TRBV4-1 to TRBJ2-3, with D unresolved. The V gene's germline CDR1 is MGHRA and CDR2 YSYEKL. The CDR3 runs to 15 residues. The V end lost 4 bases, the J end lost 2 bases, and 13 bases lay between the germline ends. The CDR3 sequence is CASSLYYSNTDTQYF. CDR3 nucleotide sequence: TGCGCCAGCAGCCTGTACTATTCTAACACAGATACGCAGTATTTT.

This clone was seen only once. V gene TRBV5-1 combines with J gene TRBJ2-5; 7 bases are shared with TRBD2. Germline V gene lookup returns CDR1 SGHRS and CDR2 YFSETQ. This CDR3 is 18 amino acids long. V lost 0 bases to trimming and J lost 5 bases; unmatched junction nucleotides: 16. Here the CDR3 reads CASSLADGRYKERETQYF. The CDR3 region has the DNA TGCGCCAGCAGCTTGGCTGACGGGAGGTATAAGGAAAGGGAGACCCAGTACTTC.